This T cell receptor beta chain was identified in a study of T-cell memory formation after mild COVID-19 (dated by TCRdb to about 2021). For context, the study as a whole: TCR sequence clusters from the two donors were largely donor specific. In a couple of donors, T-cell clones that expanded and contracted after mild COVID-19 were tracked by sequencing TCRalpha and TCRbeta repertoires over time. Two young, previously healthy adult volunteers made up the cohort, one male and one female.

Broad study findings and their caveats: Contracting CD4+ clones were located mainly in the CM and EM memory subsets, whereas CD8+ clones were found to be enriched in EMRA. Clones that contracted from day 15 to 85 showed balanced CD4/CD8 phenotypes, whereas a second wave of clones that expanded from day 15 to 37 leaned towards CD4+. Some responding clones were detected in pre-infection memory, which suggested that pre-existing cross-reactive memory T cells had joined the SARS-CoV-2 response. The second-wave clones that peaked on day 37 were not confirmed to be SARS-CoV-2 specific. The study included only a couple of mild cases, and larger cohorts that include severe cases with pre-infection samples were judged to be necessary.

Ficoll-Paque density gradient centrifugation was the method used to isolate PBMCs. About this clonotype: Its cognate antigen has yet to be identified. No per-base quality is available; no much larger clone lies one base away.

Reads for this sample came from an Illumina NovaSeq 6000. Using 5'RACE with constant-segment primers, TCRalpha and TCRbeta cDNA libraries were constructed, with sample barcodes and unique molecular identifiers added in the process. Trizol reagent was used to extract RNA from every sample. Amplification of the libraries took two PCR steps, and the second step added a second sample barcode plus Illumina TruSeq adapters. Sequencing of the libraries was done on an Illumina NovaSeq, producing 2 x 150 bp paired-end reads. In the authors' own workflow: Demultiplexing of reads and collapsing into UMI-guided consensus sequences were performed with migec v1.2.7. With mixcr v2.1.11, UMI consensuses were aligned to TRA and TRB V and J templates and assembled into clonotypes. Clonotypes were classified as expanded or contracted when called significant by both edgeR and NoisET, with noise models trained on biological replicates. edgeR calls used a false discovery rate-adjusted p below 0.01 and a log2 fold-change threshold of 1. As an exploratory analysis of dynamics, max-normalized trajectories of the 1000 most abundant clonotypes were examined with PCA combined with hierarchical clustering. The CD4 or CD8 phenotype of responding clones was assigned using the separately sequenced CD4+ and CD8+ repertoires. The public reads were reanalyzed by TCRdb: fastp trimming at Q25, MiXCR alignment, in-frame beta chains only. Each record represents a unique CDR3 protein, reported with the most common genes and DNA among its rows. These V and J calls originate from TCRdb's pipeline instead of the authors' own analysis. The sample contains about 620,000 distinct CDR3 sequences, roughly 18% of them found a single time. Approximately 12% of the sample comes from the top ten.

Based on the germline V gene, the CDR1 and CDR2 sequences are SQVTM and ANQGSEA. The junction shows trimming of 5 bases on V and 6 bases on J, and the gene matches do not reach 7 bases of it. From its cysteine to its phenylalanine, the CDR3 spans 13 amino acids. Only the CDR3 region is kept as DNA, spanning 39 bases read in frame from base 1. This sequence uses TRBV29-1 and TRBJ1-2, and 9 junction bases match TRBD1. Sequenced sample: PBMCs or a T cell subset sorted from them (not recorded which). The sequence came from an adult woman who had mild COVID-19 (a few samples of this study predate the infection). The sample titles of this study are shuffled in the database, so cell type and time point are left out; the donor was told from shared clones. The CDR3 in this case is CSVTGTGSDGYTF. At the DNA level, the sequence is TGCAGCGTTACCGGGACAGGGAGCGATGGCTACACCTTC.